This is a list of T cell receptor beta chains from one sample in a study of T cells in Graves' hyperthyroidism and ophthalmopathy. MiXCR was run by TCRdb on the multiplex PCR reads, yielding one entry per CDR3 protein. The table shows 450,000 to 550,000 distinct CDR3 sequences, with around a quarter occurring only once. What was sequenced was blood. The receptors were gathered from a woman in her thirties with Graves' ophthalmopathy. Both conserved end residues are part of each CDR3. The D gene is left open where the match is weak. Clone size is given for some rows only: seen once, a few or many times, or a class if the clone is expanded.

>TRBJ1-1|TRBV28|many|NA
CASSSAGVTEAFF
TGTGCCAGCAGCTCAGCAGGGGTCACTGAAGCTTTCTTT
>TRBJ2-7|TRBV6-1|many|NA
CASSPGRAYEQYF
TGTGCCAGCAGTCCCGGTCGGGCCTACGAGCAGTACTTC
>TRBJ1-2|TRBV7-2|NA|TRBD1
CAGGTGSGYGYTF
TGTGCCGGGGGGACAGGGAGCGGCTATGGCTACACCTTC
>TRBJ2-5|TRBV4-1|many|TRBD2
CASSRGLAGYQETQYF
TGCGCCAGCAGCCGAGGACTAGCTGGTTACCAAGAGACCCAGTACTTC
>TRBJ2-7|TRBV28|NA|TRBD2
CASSSSPSGGYEQYF
TGTGCCAGCAGTTCGTCGCCTAGCGGAGGTTACGAGCAGTACTTC
>TRBJ1-2|TRBV4-1|NA|NA
CASSLRPPGGYGYTF
TGCGCCAGCAGCCTTAGACCCCCCGGGGGCTATGGCTACACCTTC
>TRBJ2-7|TRBV12-3/TRBV12-4|many|NA
CASRPPSSHEQYF
TGTGCCAGCAGGCCCCCGAGCTCCCACGAGCAGTACTTC
>TRBJ2-7|TRBV19|NA|NA
CASSTEDSSAKPYF
TGTGCCAGTAGTACCGAGGACAGTTCCGCGAAGCCGTACTTC
>TRBJ2-7|TRBV28|many|NA
CASSLLYRAHEQYF
TGTGCCAGCAGTTTATTATACAGGGCCCACGAGCAGTACTTC
>TRBJ2-2|TRBV2|few|TRBD1
CASGAGGVGKNGELFF
TGTGCCAGTGGTGCAGGGGGCGTAGGAAAGAACGGGGAGCTGTTTTTT
>TRBJ1-5|TRBV6-1|many|NA
CASSEGQKSNQPQHF
TGTGCCAGCAGTGAAGGCCAAAAGAGCAATCAGCCCCAGCATTTT
>TRBJ2-7|TRBV10-3|NA|NA
CAISESTTAKNEQYF
TGTGCCATCAGTGAGTCGACGACAGCGAAGAACGAGCAGTACTTC
>TRBJ2-7|TRBV6-5|many|NA
CATGIGYEQYF
TGTGCCACTGGAATTGGCTACGAGCAGTACTTC
>TRBJ2-7|TRBV20-1|few|TRBD1
CSASRQGTYEQYF
TGCAGTGCTAGTAGACAGGGAACCTACGAGCAGTACTTC
>TRBJ1-2|TRBV6-5|many|NA
CASSYGSGTTLYGYTF
TGTGCCAGCAGTTACGGGTCTGGGACGACCCTCTATGGCTACACCTTC
>TRBJ2-3|TRBV12-3/TRBV12-4|once|TRBD1
CASSSPGTGRVDTRYF
TGTGCCAGCAGTTCCCCCGGGACAGGGAGAGTAGATACGCGGTATTTT
>TRBJ2-7|TRBV7-8|many|NA
CASSLARGDPYDEQYF
TGTGCCAGCAGCTTAGCCAGAGGAGACCCCTACGATGAGCAGTACTTC
>TRBJ2-7|TRBV7-9|many|TRBD1
CASSERDRAYEQYF
TGTGCCAGCAGCGAAAGGGACAGAGCCTACGAGCAGTACTTC
>TRBJ1-5|TRBV6-1|many|NA
CASSLGTTHQPQHF
TGTGCCAGCAGCCTCGGGACCACTCATCAGCCCCAGCATTTT
>TRBJ1-1|TRBV30|NA|TRBD1
CAWGDRNTEAFF
TGTGCCTGGGGGGACAGGAACACTGAAGCTTTCTTT
>TRBJ2-4|TRBV7-9|many|NA
CASSFGFDGPKNIQYF
TGTGCCAGCAGCTTTGGGTTCGACGGCCCCAAAAACATTCAGTACTTC
>TRBJ2-7|TRBV6-2/TRBV6-3|many|NA
CASSYSDFGQSHYEQYF
TGTGCCAGCAGTTACTCGGATTTTGGACAGAGCCACTACGAGCAGTACTTC
>TRBJ2-7|TRBV27|many|NA
CASINRSKEPYEQYF
TGTGCCAGCATTAATCGATCCAAGGAGCCCTACGAGCAGTACTTC
>TRBJ1-1|TRBV19|many|NA
CASKKGLEGTEAFF
TGTGCCAGTAAGAAGGGGCTGGAGGGGACTGAAGCTTTCTTT